Listed below are T cell receptor beta chains from one sample, sequenced in a study of T-cell reconstitution after alpha-beta-depleted transplantation in children. TCRdb re-called the PCR reads through MiXCR, storing one row per CDR3 protein. The table lists some 81,000 distinct CDR3 sequences, roughly 14% of them singletons. Sequenced here: PBMCs, mostly from graft donor cells, sampled 180 days after TCRalphabeta/CD19-depleted stem cell transplant. These receptors originate from a male patient between 2 and 10 years old who had a stem cell transplant for acute lymphoblastic leukemia, so the T cells may come from the graft donor. The CDR3 runs from the conserved cysteine through the conserved F or W. The D gene is left open where the match is weak. Expanded clones are given a class, and other clones once, few, many or no size at all.

j_call: TRBJ2-3; clone_size: NA; v_call: TRBV18; d_call: TRBD1; cdr3_aa: CASSPRTGLDTDTQYF; cdr3_nt: TGTGCCAGCTCACCGAGGACAGGGCTGGACACAGATACGCAGTATTTT
j_call: TRBJ1-1; clone_size: few; v_call: TRBV30; d_call: NA; cdr3_aa: CAWLVEVYTEAFF; cdr3_nt: TGTGCCTGGCTTGTAGAGGTGTACACTGAAGCTTTCTTT
j_call: TRBJ2-3; clone_size: NA; v_call: TRBV6-5; d_call: TRBD1; cdr3_aa: CASSYDRETDTQYF; cdr3_nt: TGTGCCAGCAGTTATGACAGGGAAACAGATACGCAGTATTTT
j_call: TRBJ2-7; clone_size: many; v_call: TRBV20-1; d_call: TRBD2; cdr3_aa: CSASGGGSYEQYF; cdr3_nt: TGCAGTGCTAGCGGGGGGGGTTCCTACGAGCAGTACTTC
j_call: TRBJ1-5; clone_size: many; v_call: TRBV4-2; d_call: NA; cdr3_aa: CASSQGREGVRPQHF; cdr3_nt: TGTGCCAGCAGCCAAGGGCGGGAAGGGGTGAGGCCCCAGCATTTT
j_call: TRBJ1-1; clone_size: many; v_call: TRBV10-3; d_call: NA; cdr3_aa: CAISFRGEMAEAFF; cdr3_nt: TGTGCCATCAGTTTCAGGGGTGAGATGGCTGAAGCTTTCTTT
j_call: TRBJ1-2; clone_size: few; v_call: TRBV10-2; d_call: NA; cdr3_aa: CASSEGDRGYTF; cdr3_nt: TGCGCCAGCAGTGAGGGAGACCGGGGCTACACCTTC
j_call: TRBJ2-1; clone_size: few; v_call: TRBV4-3; d_call: NA; cdr3_aa: CASSQDHGNEQFF; cdr3_nt: TGCGCCAGCAGCCAAGATCATGGCAATGAGCAGTTCTTC
j_call: TRBJ2-1; clone_size: many; v_call: TRBV27; d_call: TRBD2; cdr3_aa: CASSHPGLASNEQFF; cdr3_nt: TGTGCCAGCAGTCATCCGGGACTAGCGAGCAATGAGCAGTTCTTC
j_call: TRBJ2-5; clone_size: NA; v_call: TRBV7-9; d_call: NA; cdr3_aa: CASSLKWETQYF; cdr3_nt: TGTGCCAGCAGCTTAAAGTGGGAGACCCAGTACTTC
j_call: TRBJ2-6; clone_size: NA; v_call: TRBV5-6; d_call: NA; cdr3_aa: CASSPGRTQYSGANVLTF; cdr3_nt: TGTGCCAGCAGCCCGGGGCGGACACAGTACTCTGGGGCCAACGTCCTGACTTTC
j_call: TRBJ2-6; clone_size: NA; v_call: TRBV7-9; d_call: NA; cdr3_aa: CASSIDTPRSGANVLTF; cdr3_nt: TGTGCCAGCAGCATCGACACGCCTCGGTCTGGGGCCAACGTCCTGACTTTC
j_call: TRBJ2-7; clone_size: few; v_call: TRBV6-2/TRBV6-3; d_call: NA; cdr3_aa: CASSPSYSYEQYF; cdr3_nt: TGTGCCAGCAGCCCATCGTACTCCTACGAGCAGTACTTC
j_call: TRBJ2-7; clone_size: few; v_call: TRBV7-2; d_call: NA; cdr3_aa: CASSPVLGRQYF; cdr3_nt: TGTGCCAGCAGCCCGGTCCTGGGGAGGCAGTACTTC
j_call: TRBJ2-7; clone_size: NA; v_call: TRBV27; d_call: TRBD1; cdr3_aa: CASSFNPRTGAPEQYF; cdr3_nt: TGTGCCAGCAGTTTTAACCCAAGGACAGGGGCGCCCGAGCAGTACTTC
j_call: TRBJ2-1; clone_size: few; v_call: TRBV10-3; d_call: NA; cdr3_aa: CAISRQSNEQFF; cdr3_nt: TGTGCCATCAGTCGACAGTCCAATGAGCAGTTCTTC
j_call: TRBJ1-2; clone_size: NA; v_call: TRBV5-5; d_call: TRBD1; cdr3_aa: CASNPGQLWDTF; cdr3_nt: TGTGCCAGCAACCCGGGACAGCTTTGGGACACCTTC
j_call: TRBJ2-1; clone_size: NA; v_call: TRBV5-6; d_call: TRBD2; cdr3_aa: CASSLLAGLYNEQFF; cdr3_nt: TGTGCCAGCAGCTTACTAGCGGGGCTTTACAATGAGCAGTTCTTC
j_call: TRBJ2-5; clone_size: many; v_call: TRBV12-3/TRBV12-4; d_call: NA; cdr3_aa: CASSLDGTQETQYF; cdr3_nt: TGTGCCAGCAGCCTCGACGGGACCCAAGAGACCCAGTACTTC
j_call: TRBJ2-1; clone_size: NA; v_call: TRBV7-2; d_call: TRBD2; cdr3_aa: CASSLGGGAGEQFF; cdr3_nt: TGTGCCAGCAGCTTAGGCGGGGGGGCCGGTGAGCAGTTCTTC
j_call: TRBJ2-2; clone_size: few; v_call: TRBV18; d_call: NA; cdr3_aa: CASSPSGAGRNTGELFF; cdr3_nt: TGTGCCAGCTCACCGTCCGGCGCAGGGCGGAACACCGGGGAGCTGTTTTTT
j_call: TRBJ1-3; clone_size: NA; v_call: TRBV2; d_call: TRBD1; cdr3_aa: CTFSRDRGFFQYSGNTIYF; cdr3_nt: TGTACCTTCAGCCGTGACAGGGGCTTCTTTCAATACTCTGGAAACACCATATATTTT
j_call: TRBJ1-6; clone_size: NA; v_call: TRBV11-2; d_call: NA; cdr3_aa: CASSLGGGQGTLHF; cdr3_nt: TGTGCCAGCAGCTTAGGGGGCGGGCAGGGCACCCTCCACTTT
j_call: TRBJ1-3; clone_size: few; v_call: TRBV6-5; d_call: NA; cdr3_aa: CASSYGRSSGNTIYF; cdr3_nt: TGTGCCAGCAGTTACGGACGCTCCTCTGGAAACACCATATATTTT
j_call: TRBJ1-5; clone_size: NA; v_call: TRBV6-5; d_call: NA; cdr3_aa: CASSYRSGRNQPQHF; cdr3_nt: TGTGCCAGCAGTTACAGGAGCGGACGCAATCAGCCCCAGCATTTT
j_call: TRBJ1-1; clone_size: NA; v_call: TRBV7-6; d_call: NA; cdr3_aa: CASSSEAGPRGDNTEAFF; cdr3_nt: TGTGCCAGCAGCTCCGAGGCCGGGCCAAGGGGAGACAACACTGAAGCTTTCTTT
j_call: TRBJ2-7; clone_size: NA; v_call: TRBV10-3; d_call: NA; cdr3_aa: CASSVGYEQYF; cdr3_nt: TGTGCCTCGTCTGTCGGCTACGAGCAGTACTTC
j_call: TRBJ2-1; clone_size: many; v_call: TRBV29-1; d_call: TRBD2; cdr3_aa: CSVDAHQRGAGDEQFF; cdr3_nt: TGCAGCGTTGATGCTCATCAGCGGGGGGCAGGCGATGAGCAGTTCTTC
j_call: TRBJ2-7; clone_size: few; v_call: TRBV7-3; d_call: NA; cdr3_aa: CASTPCGASGWEQYF; cdr3_nt: TGTGCCAGCACCCCATGCGGGGCCTCGGGGTGGGAGCAGTACTTC
j_call: TRBJ1-6; clone_size: few; v_call: TRBV7-2; d_call: TRBD1; cdr3_aa: CASSLRGRGAYNSPLHF; cdr3_nt: TGTGCCAGCAGCTTAAGGGGCAGGGGGGCCTATAATTCACCCCTCCACTTT
j_call: TRBJ1-1; clone_size: few; v_call: TRBV7-2; d_call: NA; cdr3_aa: CASSSRPRVERDTEAFF; cdr3_nt: TGTGCCAGCAGCTCTAGGCCCAGGGTGGAGCGGGACACTGAAGCTTTCTTT